Shown below are 18 T cell receptor beta chains from a single sample sequenced in a study of T cell responses to AZD1222 COVID-19 vaccine. Clones were sequenced by immunoSEQ multiplex PCR, and TCRdb holds only the in-frame ones, with some missing. The sample lists roughly 150,000 clones, more than 70% occurring once. The source material was peripheral blood, sampled on day 0 of AZD1222 vaccination. All receptors derive from an adult in good health.

The chain links TRBV5-1 to TRBJ2-7, with 14 bases matching TRBD2. Germline CDR1 and CDR2: SGHRS and YFSETQ. This CDR3 contains 15 residues. Unmatched junction bases numbered 9, after V lost 7 bases and J lost 6 bases. The CDR3 sequence is CASGGTSGRSSEQYF. Written as DNA, the CDR3 is TGCGCCAGCGGGGGGACTAGCGGGAGATCTTCCGAGCAGTACTTC.

V and J are TRBV20-1 and TRBJ2-7; D is undetermined. The CDR3 covers 11 residues. Germline CDR1 DFQATT, CDR2 SNEGSKA (reference sequence). Trimming shortened V by 6 bases and J by 0 bases, and 6 bases separated the two germline ends. The CDR3 sequence is CSAPASYEQYF. As DNA, the CDR3 is TGCAGTGCCCCGGCCTCCTACGAGCAGTACTTC.

This chain connects TRBV4-3 to TRBJ2-3, with D possibly matching TRBD1 (6 bases). Germline V CDR1 and CDR2: LGHNA, YSLEER. Trimming removed 4 bases at V and 4 bases at J, with 12 bases between. There are 14 residues in the CDR3. The CDR3 DNA reads as TGCGCCAGCAGCCCAAACACAGGGCCAGATACGCAGTATTTT. It encodes CASSPNTGPDTQYF.

This chain uses TRBV5-1 with TRBJ2-7; D might be TRBD1 (5 bases). V dropped 4 bases and J dropped 2 bases, with 10 bases sitting between them. Germline CDR1 is SGHRS and CDR2 is YFSETQ. The CDR3 has 13 amino acids. The CDR3 bases are TGCGCCAGCAGCCCCCAGGGCCCCTACGAGCAGTACTTC. Protein product: CASSPQGPYEQYF.

The J gene is TRBJ1-2, the V gene TRBV28, with D tentatively TRBD1 (6 bases). The V end was cut by 7 bases, the J end by 4 bases, with 16 bases between. This CDR3 has 14 residues. Germline lookup yields CDR1 MDHEN and CDR2 SYDVKM. In DNA form, the CDR3 reads TGTGCCAGCACTTGGACAGCTTCGAGCTATGGCTACACCTTC. Protein: CASTWTASSYGYTF.

This rearrangement joins TRBV15 to TRBJ2-5; 9 bases line up with TRBD1. The V segment lost 3 bases and the J segment 2 bases; nucleotides outside the gene matches: 1. CDR1 and CDR2 from the germline V gene are LNHNV and YYDKDF (reference sequence). The CDR3 has 14 residues. DNA of the CDR3: TGTGCCACCAGCAGCGGACAGGGGCAAGAGACCCAGTACTTC. Its translation: CATSSGQGQETQYF.

The chain uses TRBV7-2 and TRBJ1-6; no reliable D call. CDR1 and CDR2 from the germline V gene are SGHTA and FQGNSA. This CDR3 has 15 residues. Trimming stripped 1 base from V and 9 bases from J, with 13 bases between. The CDR3 region has the DNA TGTGCCAGCAGCTTAGACAGCTCTTGGGGTTCACCCCTCCACTTT. Residues: CASSLDSSWGSPLHF.

The V and J genes are TRBV6-5 and TRBJ1-1; D not resolved. The V end was cut by 5 bases, the J end by 6 bases, with 10 bases between. The germline gives CDR1 MNHEY, CDR2 SVGAGI. The CDR3 has 12 residues. CDR3 in amino acids: CASSRMWSEAFF. In DNA form, the CDR3 reads TGTGCCAGCAGTCGGATGTGGTCTGAAGCTTTCTTT.

The V gene is TRBV11-2, the J gene TRBJ1-1, with D possibly matching TRBD1 (5 bases). Trimming left V 0 bases short and J 10 bases short, with 18 bases between. This CDR3 is 15 amino acids long. The germline CDR1 and CDR2 sequences are SGHAT and FQNNGV. CDR3 sequence reads: CASSLDQSVGVRAFF. DNA for the CDR3: TGTGCCAGCAGCTTAGATCAATCGGTGGGGGTAAGAGCTTTCTTT.

This rearrangement joins TRBV5-1 to TRBJ2-1; 11 bases are shared with TRBD2. Trimming cost V 3 bases and J 0 bases; bases outside gene matches: 5. Germline loops: CDR1 SGHRS, CDR2 YFSETQ. The CDR3 length is 17 residues. The DNA for the CDR3 is TGCGCCAGCAGCTCACTAGCGGGAGTTAGCTCCTACAATGAGCAGTTCTTC. It is translated as CASSSLAGVSSYNEQFF.

V gene TRBV18 combines with J gene TRBJ2-3, with D uncertain. The germline V and J ends were trimmed by 2 bases and 4 bases, with 7 bases remaining between them. This CDR3 has 13 residues. Germline lookup yields CDR1 KGHSH and CDR2 LQKENI. The CDR3 DNA reads TGTGCCAGCTCACCATTGATCTCAGATACGCAGTATTTT. It translates to CASSPLISDTQYF.

The chain links TRBV19 to TRBJ2-7; 7 bases fit TRBD1. The germline V gene has CDR1 LNHDA and CDR2 SQIVND (reference sequence). V lost 5 bases and J lost 6; bases outside the gene matches: 10. The CDR3 sequence is 14 residues long. This chain's CDR3 is CASSLGGHLSEQYF. CDR3 DNA sequence: TGTGCCAGTAGTTTAGGGGGCCACCTTTCCGAGCAGTACTTC. The entire variable domain, with the rest obtained from reference TRBV19 and TRBJ2-7, is as follows: DGGITQSPKYLFRKEGQNVTLSCEQNLNHDAMYWYRQDPGQGLRLIYYSQIVNDFQKGDIAEGYSVSREKKESFPLTVTSAQKNPTAFYLCASSLGGHLSEQYFGPGTRLTVT.

This clone has only one observation. The rearrangement uses TRBV4-1 and TRBJ1-1; a possible D gene is TRBD1 (5 bases). Per germline, CDR1 MGHRA and CDR2 YSYEKL. This CDR3 contains 16 residues. Trimming removed 1 base from V and 1 base from J, with 13 bases in between. The CDR3 reads CASSQGGLWANTEAFF. DNA for the CDR3: TGCGCCAGCAGCCAAGGGGGCCTATGGGCGAACACTGAAGCTTTCTTT.

The table lists this clone with a count of one. The identical CDR3 is also encoded by other nucleotide sequences in the sample. This chain connects TRBV5-1 to TRBJ1-1; possible D gene TRBD1, 6 bases. The germline V gene has CDR1 SGHRS and CDR2 YFSETQ. Trimming stripped 0 bases from V and 1 base from J, with 10 bases between. This CDR3 is 15 amino acids long. The CDR3 nucleotides read TGCGCCAGCAGCTTGGGAGGGACAACGAACACTGAAGCTTTCTTT. It codes for CASSLGGTTNTEAFF. The variable domain in full, with the rest retrieved from reference TRBV5-1 and TRBJ1-1, is KAGVTQTPRYLIKTRGQQVTLSCSPISGHRSVSWYQQTPGQGLQFLFEYFSETQRNKGNFPGRFSGRQFSNSRSEMNVSTLELGDSALYLCASSLGGTTNTEAFFGQGTRLTVV.

The chain links TRBV10-3 to TRBJ2-2; 12 nucleotides line up with TRBD2. J gave up 0 bases and V 4 bases, and 3 bases lay outside the gene matches. The CDR3 is 17 residues long. The germline V gene encodes CDR1 ENHRY and CDR2 SYGVKD. CDR3 region: CAISAGTSGSNTGELFF. As DNA, the CDR3 is TGTGCCATCAGTGCGGGGACTAGCGGGTCGAACACCGGGGAGCTGTTTTTT.

The gene calls are TRBV3-1 (or the pseudogene TRBV3-2) and TRBJ2-7, with D hard to call. The CDR3 length is 15 residues. Between the trimmed V and J ends, which lost 0 bases and 4 bases, there was a span of 13 bases. CDR1 and CDR2 from the germline V gene are LGHDT and YNNKEL (reference sequence). The CDR3 loop is CASSQDPGPRYEQYF. As DNA, the CDR3 is TGTGCCAGCAGCCAAGACCCCGGCCCTCGTTACGAGCAGTACTTC.

The chain joins TRBV3-1 (or the pseudogene TRBV3-2) to TRBJ1-2, with D tentatively TRBD1 (5 bases). Trimming took 3 bases from V and 4 from J, leaving 9 bases between them. Per the germline V gene, CDR1 is LGHDT and CDR2 is YNNKEL (reference sequence). The CDR3 is made up of 13 amino acids. The CDR3 is CASSQGLSYGYTF. In nucleotides, the CDR3 is TGTGCCAGCAGCCAGGGACTGAGCTATGGCTACACCTTC.

The V call is TRBV11-2, the J call TRBJ1-1, with 7 bases identical to TRBD1. This CDR3 has 15 amino acids. V lost 5 bases, J lost 6 bases, and 12 bases stayed unmatched. The germline gives CDR1 SGHAT, CDR2 FQNNGV. CDR3 loop: CASSLTDRFSPEAFF. Written as DNA, the CDR3 is TGTGCCAGCAGCCTAACGGACAGGTTCTCTCCTGAAGCTTTCTTT.